This T cell receptor beta chain was identified during a study of blood T cell repertoires in COVID-19. Germline CDR1 LNHDA, CDR2 SQIVND (reference sequence). Trimming removed 6 bases from V and 4 bases from J, with 15 bases in between. This CDR3 region has 15 residues. The repertoire was sequenced with immunoSEQ multiplex PCR; TCRdb's copy has only in-frame clones and lacks some. The sample gives 150,000 to 200,000 clones, 65% to 85% of which show up once; under 15% is in the top ten. Participants' own reports of clinical history determined their cohort assignment. Source material: PBMCs or T cells enriched from blood (not recorded which). The chain carries TRBV19 and TRBJ2-2; D uncertain. The clonotype was recovered from a woman aged 55-69 years who had recovered from COVID-19. The CDR3 loop reads CASRAPLGPTGELFF. CDR3 DNA: TGTGCCAGTAGGGCGCCCCTAGGCCCCACCGGGGAGCTGTTTTTT.